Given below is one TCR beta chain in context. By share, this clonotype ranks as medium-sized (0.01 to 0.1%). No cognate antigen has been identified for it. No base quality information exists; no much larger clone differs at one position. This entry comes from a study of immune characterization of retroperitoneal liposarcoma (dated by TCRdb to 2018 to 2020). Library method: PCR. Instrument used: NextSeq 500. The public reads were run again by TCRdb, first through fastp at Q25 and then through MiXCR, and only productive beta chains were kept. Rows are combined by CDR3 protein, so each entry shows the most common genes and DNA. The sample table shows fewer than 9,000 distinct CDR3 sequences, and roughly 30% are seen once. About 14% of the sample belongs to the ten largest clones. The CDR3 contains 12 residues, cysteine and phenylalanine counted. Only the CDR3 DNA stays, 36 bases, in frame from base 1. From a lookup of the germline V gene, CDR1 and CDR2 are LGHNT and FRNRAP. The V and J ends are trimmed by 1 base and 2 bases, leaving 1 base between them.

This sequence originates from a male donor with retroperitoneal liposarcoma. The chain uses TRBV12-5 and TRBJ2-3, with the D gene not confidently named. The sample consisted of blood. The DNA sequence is TGTGCTAGTGGTTTGGACACAGATACGCAGTATTTT. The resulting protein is CASGLDTDTQYF.